The T cell receptor beta chain described here comes from a study of T cell responses to AZD1222 COVID-19 vaccine. Study context: Whether given at about 4 or about 12 weeks, second doses were pooled.

Using immunoSEQ multiplex PCR, the repertoire was profiled, and TCRdb retains in-frame clones only, with some absent. The sample has fewer than 130,000 clones; 88% are singletons. Of note for this clone: What it binds is not known. The same CDR3 arises from other DNA sequences in this sample as well.

General study results and limits: CD4 TCRs associated with vaccination spanned spike, dominating at 160-218 and 743-854. Regions left unmutated in variants are reportedly the target of nearly half of spike-specific TCRs.

V lost 6 bases to trimming and J lost 4 bases, with 7 bases between them. The CDR3 loop spans 12 amino acids. Germline assignment: CDR1 SGHTA and CDR2 FQGNSA. The specimen comprised peripheral blood, sampled on day 0 of AZD1222 vaccination. This TCR derives from an adult in good health. This chain joins TRBV7-2 and TRBJ1-5; D not certain. As DNA, the CDR3 is TGTGCCAGCAGTTTCCCGAATCAGCCCCAGCATTTT. Translated: CASSFPNQPQHF. Full variable domain (rest looked up from reference TRBV7-2 and TRBJ1-5): GAGVSQSPSNKVTEKGKDVELRCDPISGHTALYWYRQSLGQGLEFLIYFQGNSAPDKSGLPSDRFSAERTGGSVSTLTIQRTQQEDSAVYLCASSFPNQPQHFGDGTRLSIL.